This passage covers 21 T cell receptor beta chains from one sample sequenced in a study of blood T cell repertoires in COVID-19. Some clones are missing from TCRdb's copy, which holds only in-frame ones; the method was immunoSEQ multiplex PCR. The table lists 200,000 to 250,000 clones, 70% to 90% of them singletons. Sequencing input: peripheral blood. These receptors all come from a man between 45 and 60 years old who had recovered from COVID-19.

This clone was seen just once. The V and J genes are TRBV5-1 and TRBJ2-7; D call uncertain. There are 14 residues in the CDR3. CDR1 and CDR2 from the germline V gene are SGHRS and YFSETQ. The ends were cut back, 0 bases at V and 1 base at J, with 8 bases in the middle. The CDR3 here is CASSLDRPSYEQYF. The CDR3 coding sequence is TGCGCCAGCAGCTTGGACAGACCTTCCTACGAGCAGTACTTC.

V gene TRBV29-1 combines with J gene TRBJ2-2; 8 bases match TRBD1. CDR3 length equals 13 residues. Germline CDR1 and CDR2: SQVTM and ANQGSEA. The trim removed 7 bases at V and 2 bases at J, leaving 3 bases unmatched. CDR3 residues: CSADRGNTGELFF. CDR3 nucleotide sequence: TGCAGCGCAGACAGGGGAAACACCGGGGAGCTGTTTTTT.

The J gene is TRBJ2-7, the V gene TRBV28, with 7 bases that match TRBD1. The junction had 10 bases not matched to a gene; V was cut back by 8 bases and J by 3 bases. The CDR3 length is 14 residues. The germline gives CDR1 MDHEN, CDR2 SYDVKM. The CDR3 loop is CASAPPGQRYEQYF. The CDR3 bases are TGTGCCAGCGCTCCACCGGGACAGCGCTACGAGCAGTACTTC.

This rearrangement joins TRBV6-6 to TRBJ2-2; TRBD2 aligns across 14 bases. Germline CDR1 is MNHNY and CDR2 is SVGAGI (reference sequence). CDR3 length: 18 residues. The trim removed 6 bases at V and 4 bases at J, leaving 10 bases unmatched. The CDR3 spells CASSRQTSGRASTGELFF. DNA of the CDR3: TGTGCCAGCAGCCGACAGACTAGCGGGAGGGCTTCCACCGGGGAGCTGTTTTTT.

The chain links TRBV3-1 (or the pseudogene TRBV3-2) to TRBJ2-3; 8 positions agree with TRBD2. The V segment lost 3 bases and the J segment 4 bases; nucleotides outside the gene matches: 9. This CDR3 region has 16 residues. Germline V gene data show CDR1 as LGHDT and CDR2 as YNNKEL (reference sequence). The CDR3 reads CASSHAGAGGADTQYF. CDR3 nucleotide sequence: TGTGCCAGCAGCCACGCCGGGGCGGGAGGCGCAGATACGCAGTATTTT.

This clone showed up just once. This chain links TRBV25-1 with TRBJ1-2; D is perhaps TRBD1 (6 bases). The V gene's germline CDR1 is MGHDK and CDR2 SYGVNS. Between the trimmed V and J ends, which lost 2 bases and 2 bases, there was a span of 15 bases. This CDR3 region has 16 residues. The CDR3: CASSEHIGGMNYGYTF. In nucleotides, the CDR3 is TGTGCCAGCAGTGAACACATAGGGGGAATGAACTATGGCTACACCTTC.

CDR3 bases: TGCGCCAGCAGCCAAGATCCCCTAGCGGGAGCAGATACGCAGTATTTT. Translated, it gives CASSQDPLAGADTQYF. The chain combines TRBV4-1 with TRBJ2-3; 10 bases line up with TRBD2. The CDR3 contains 16 residues. V was clipped by 0 bases and J by 4 bases; unmatched bases: 4. CDR1 and CDR2 (germline): MGHRA, YSYEKL.

The chain uses TRBV11-2 and TRBJ2-1, with a tentative D call TRBD1 (6 bases). The CDR3 extends over 12 amino acids. Germline V gene data show CDR1 as SGHAT and CDR2 as FQNNGV. V lost 6 bases, J lost 4 bases, and 7 bases lay in between. The CDR3, as DNA: TGTGCCAGCAGAGGACAGTACAATGAGCAGTTCTTC. This codes for CASRGQYNEQFF.

V is TRBV3-1 (or the pseudogene TRBV3-2) and J is TRBJ1-4; unclear D gene. With 4 bases removed from V and 3 bases from J, the gap between germline ends came to 12 bases. CDR1 and CDR2 from the germline V gene are LGHDT and YNNKEL (reference sequence). The CDR3 is made up of 15 amino acids. The CDR3, as DNA: TGTGCCAGCAGCCTTGCGGGAGCGGCTAATGAAAAACTGTTTTTT. It encodes CASSLAGAANEKLFF.

The chain is built from TRBV28 and TRBJ1-3; D not certain. Germline-derived CDR1 and CDR2 are MDHEN and SYDVKM. V dropped 7 bases and J dropped 0 bases, with 13 bases sitting between them. The CDR3 spans 15 residues. The CDR3 loop is CASIQRYGSGNTIYF. CDR3 DNA: TGTGCCAGCATCCAGAGGTACGGCTCTGGAAACACCATATATTTT.

The rearrangement joins TRBV6-5 to TRBJ1-2; D might be TRBD1 (5 bases). This CDR3 is built from 15 residues. Trimming pared 2 bases from V and 5 bases from J, leaving 15 bases between. Looked up from germline, CDR1 is MNHEY and CDR2 is SVGAGI. The CDR3 region has the DNA TGTGCCAGCAGTTACGACCAGGGCAGGATTTATGGCTACACCTTC. Protein: CASSYDQGRIYGYTF.

This chain joins TRBV6-4 and TRBJ2-3; the D gene is possibly TRBD2 (5 bases). The V end lost 6 bases, the J end lost 2 bases, and 12 bases lay between the germline ends. This CDR3 has 14 residues. Germline V lookup: CDR1 MRHNA, CDR2 SNTAGT. CDR3 sequence reads: CASSPGSSTDTQYF. CDR3 nucleotide sequence: TGTGCCAGCAGCCCGGGGAGTTCCACAGATACGCAGTATTTT.

CDR3 nucleotide sequence: TGTGCCAGCAGTGACGGGACAGGAGGGACCTCAACTAATGAAAAACTGTTTTTT. It yields the protein CASSDGTGGTSTNEKLFF. The V call is TRBV25-1, the J call TRBJ1-4; TRBD1 matches 8 bases. Germline CDR1 is MGHDK and CDR2 is SYGVNS. The CDR3 extends over 18 amino acids. Trimming cost V 3 bases and J 0 bases; bases outside gene matches: 9.

The chain uses TRBV6-2 or TRBV6-3 and TRBJ1-5; D is possibly TRBD1 (5 bases). The V gene's germline CDR1 is MNHEY and CDR2 SVGEGT. CDR3 length: 14 residues. Trimming removed 4 bases from V and 0 bases from J, with 7 bases in between. CDR3 DNA: TGTGCCAGCAGTTGGGACTTTAGCAATCAGCCCCAGCATTTT. Residues: CASSWDFSNQPQHF.

This chain links TRBV15 with TRBJ2-5; TRBD2 agrees at 9 bases. Germline V gene data show CDR1 as LNHNV and CDR2 as YYDKDF (reference sequence). Trimming took 0 bases from V and 4 from J; bases not matched to a gene: 3. This CDR3 comprises 15 residues. Here the CDR3 DNA reads TGTGCCACCAGCAGAGACCCACTAGCGGGAGAGACCCAGTACTTC. Protein: CATSRDPLAGETQYF.

The chain combines TRBV20-1 with TRBJ1-6; TRBD1 matches 8 bases. J gave up 4 bases and V 3 bases, and 8 bases lay outside the gene matches. The CDR3 loop spans 16 amino acids. The germline V gene encodes CDR1 DFQATT and CDR2 SNEGSKA (reference sequence). CDR3 loop: CSASPGGSRYNSPLHF. The CDR3, as DNA: TGCAGTGCTAGTCCAGGGGGCAGTCGGTATAATTCACCCCTCCACTTT.

This clone was counted only a few times. Here the CDR3 DNA reads TGTGCCAGCAGTGGGGACAGACTTGACATTCAGTACTTC. It encodes CASSGDRLDIQYF. The chain employs TRBV27 and TRBJ2-4, with TRBD1 identical over 7 bases. This CDR3 spans 13 amino acids. V shed 5 bases and J 8 bases; nucleotides not matched to a gene: 6. CDR1 is MNHEY, CDR2 SMNVEV, per germline (reference sequence).

The rearrangement joins TRBV7-6 to TRBJ1-1, with 8 bases identical to TRBD1. This CDR3 is built from 17 residues. Trimming removed 2 bases from V and 1 base from J; junction bases left unmatched: 9. CDR1 and CDR2 (germline): SGHVS, FNYEAQ. The CDR3 DNA follows: TGTGCCAGCAGCTTATTTAGGGCAGGGGGCGAGAACACTGAAGCTTTCTTT. This codes for CASSLFRAGGENTEAFF.

The chain combines TRBV30 with TRBJ1-1; possibly TRBD1 for D (5 bases). V lost 1 base and J lost 0, with 9 bases in between. The germline V gene has CDR1 GTSNPN and CDR2 SVGIG (reference sequence). This CDR3 comprises 14 residues. The CDR3: CAWSEGYMNTEAFF. CDR3 coding DNA: TGTGCCTGGAGTGAGGGGTACATGAACACTGAAGCTTTCTTT.

V and J are TRBV18 and TRBJ2-2; D is undetermined. Germline V CDR1 and CDR2: KGHSH, LQKENI. This CDR3 is 14 amino acids long. The V gene lost 3 bases and the J gene lost 4 bases, with 9 bases spanning the gap. The CDR3 DNA follows: TGTGCCAGCTCACCCCCTCCTAGCACCGGGGAGCTGTTTTTT. Translation: CASSPPPSTGELFF.

This clone was counted a few times. J is TRBJ2-7 and V is TRBV4-2; 10 bases are a match to TRBD2. This CDR3 is 14 amino acids long. CDR1 and CDR2 (germline): LGHNA, YNFKEQ. The V segment lost 8 bases and the J segment 0 bases; nucleotides outside the gene matches: 4. CDR3 in amino acids: CASGAGGPSYEQYF. CDR3 nucleotides: TGTGCCAGCGGAGCGGGAGGGCCCTCCTACGAGCAGTACTTC.